The 30 T cell receptor beta chains listed next were all sequenced from one sample in a study of T cell changes during pregnancy in multiple sclerosis. The data were produced by immunoSEQ multiplex PCR, yet TCRdb's version contains in-frame clones alone and is incomplete. The sample has 35,000 to 50,000 clones, about nine tenths seen once. The starting material was CD4+ T cells from peripheral blood mononuclear cells, obtained in the third trimester of pregnancy. These receptors originate from a female donor in good health, enrolled as a control in a pregnancy study.

This clone was detected once. The rearrangement uses TRBV19 and TRBJ1-5; D is unresolved. The ends were cut back, 0 bases at V and 4 bases at J, with 10 bases in the middle. This CDR3 region has 15 residues. Germline CDR1 and CDR2: LNHDA and SQIVND (reference sequence). The DNA for the CDR3 is TGTGCCAGTAGTATAGAGCCCTACGAAAATCAGCCCCAGCATTTT. Translation: CASSIEPYENQPQHF.

CDR3 bases: TGTGCCAGCAGCGCGATAGACGGAGTCGGGGAGCTGTTTTTT. Translating gives CASSAIDGVGELFF. This rearrangement joins TRBV9 to TRBJ2-2, with no clear D. The CDR3 consists of 14 residues. The germline V and J ends were trimmed by 3 bases and 7 bases, with 13 bases remaining between them. CDR1 and CDR2 from the germline V gene are SGDLS and YYNGEE.

The chain carries TRBV2 and TRBJ2-1; 13 bases are shared with TRBD2. Per the germline V gene, CDR1 is SNHLY and CDR2 is FYNNEI. Germline trimming cut 5 bases from V and 7 bases from J; bases unmatched to any gene: 8. The CDR3 has 16 amino acids. In DNA, the CDR3 is TGTGCCAGCAGTCCCGTACTAGCGGGAGGGTCGAATGAGCAGTTCTTC. It yields the protein CASSPVLAGGSNEQFF.

The chain is built from TRBV30 and TRBJ2-7; 7 nucleotides line up with TRBD1. The CDR3 contains 15 residues. Germline trimming cut 7 bases from V and 2 bases from J; bases unmatched to any gene: 14. Germline assignment: CDR1 GTSNPN and CDR2 SVGIG (reference sequence). CDR3 nucleotides: TGTGCCTTAATCGGATCCAGGGGGAAAGCCTACGAGCAGTACTTC. Amino acids: CALIGSRGKAYEQYF. Variable domain in full (rest from reference TRBV30 and TRBJ2-7): SQTIHQWPATLVQPVGSPLSLECTVEGTSNPNLYWYRQAAGRGLQLLFYSVGIGQISSEVPQNLSASRPQDRQFILSSKKLLLSDSGFYLCALIGSRGKAYEQYFGPGTRLTVT.

This chain joins TRBV2 and TRBJ1-4; the match to TRBD1 covers 10 bases. The junction had 16 bases not matched to a gene; V was cut back by 8 bases and J by 7 bases. This CDR3 has 17 residues. CDR1 is SNHLY and CDR2 is FYNNEI in the germline V gene. This chain's CDR3 is CASVRGQGKGIGEKLFF. The CDR3 DNA is TGTGCCAGCGTCCGGGGACAGGGGAAGGGGATTGGTGAAAAACTGTTTTTT.

V usage is TRBV5-5 and J usage is TRBJ1-5; D is unresolved. Looked up from germline, CDR1 is SGHKS and CDR2 is YYEKEE (reference sequence). The CDR3 runs 15 residues. V was clipped by 2 bases and J by 4 bases, with 13 bases between them. The CDR3 DNA sequence: TGTGCCAGCAGCTTAGATATGTATACTAATCAGCCCCAGCATTTT. As protein: CASSLDMYTNQPQHF.

The chain combines TRBV28 with TRBJ2-3; D might be TRBD1 (5 bases). Between the trimmed V and J ends, which lost 3 bases and 1 base, there was a span of 5 bases. Germline V gives CDR1 MDHEN, CDR2 SYDVKM. The CDR3 is made up of 13 amino acids. In DNA, the CDR3 is TGTGCCAGCAGTTTGGGGCGCACAGATACGCAGTATTTT. Its translation: CASSLGRTDTQYF.

The rearrangement uses TRBV19 and TRBJ1-5, with D perhaps TRBD1 (6 bases). Germline V gene lookup returns CDR1 LNHDA and CDR2 SQIVND (reference sequence). The CDR3 has 14 amino acids. The V and J ends lost 4 bases and 3 bases respectively, with 10 bases between them. The CDR3 loop is CASSTDRYNQPQHF. The CDR3 nucleotides read TGTGCCAGTAGTACTGACAGGTACAATCAGCCCCAGCATTTT. The full variable domain, with the rest looked up from reference TRBV19 and TRBJ1-5, is DGGITQSPKYLFRKEGQNVTLSCEQNLNHDAMYWYRQDPGQGLRLIYYSQIVNDFQKGDIAEGYSVSREKKESFPLTVTSAQKNPTAFYLCASSTDRYNQPQHFGDGTRLSIL.

The chain employs TRBV28 and TRBJ2-2; 7 bases line up with TRBD2. V trimming: 5 bases; J trimming: 3 bases; junction bases outside the gene matches: 9. CDR3 length equals 16 residues. CDR1 and CDR2 (germline): MDHEN, SYDVKM. CDR3 nucleotide sequence: TGTGCCAGCAGTCCCCTGGGGAGGGGAGACACCGGGGAGCTGTTTTTT. Amino acid sequence: CASSPLGRGDTGELFF.

This chain uses TRBV19 with TRBJ2-7, with 8 bases lining up with TRBD1. The CDR3 totals 14 residues. Unmatched junction bases numbered 5, after V lost 5 bases and J lost 2 bases. CDR1 and CDR2 from the germline V gene are LNHDA and SQIVND (reference sequence). CDR3 amino acids: CASSQPGQAYEQYF. The CDR3 region has the DNA TGTGCCAGTAGTCAACCGGGACAGGCCTACGAGCAGTACTTC.

This clone was counted a single time. The genes are TRBV4-2 and TRBJ1-5; no clear D. V lost 0 bases, J lost 9 bases, and 6 bases lay in between. Germline CDR1 and CDR2: LGHNA and YNFKEQ. This CDR3 region has 12 residues. The CDR3 loop is CASSQDSGPQHF. CDR3 nucleotide sequence: TGTGCCAGCAGCCAAGATTCGGGGCCCCAGCATTTT.

The V and J genes are TRBV10-1 and TRBJ1-4; TRBD1 matches 10 bases. The germline V gene has CDR1 WNHNN and CDR2 SYGVQD (reference sequence). Trimming at V came to 4 bases and at J to 8 bases, leaving 7 bases not matched to a gene. This CDR3 comprises 15 residues. The CDR3 reads CASSALTGGREKLFF. The CDR3 DNA is TGCGCCAGCAGTGCATTGACAGGGGGCCGCGAAAAACTGTTTTTT.

This clone was picked up one time. This chain uses TRBV5-6 with TRBJ2-5, with D possibly being TRBD2 (6 bases). V lost 7 bases and J 5 bases, leaving 18 bases between the germline ends. CDR1 and CDR2 (germline): SGHDT, YYEEEE. CDR3 length: 14 residues. The CDR3 loop is CASGPARREETQYF. DNA for the CDR3: TGTGCCAGCGGCCCCGCTAGACGGGAGGAGACCCAGTACTTC.

This sequence joins TRBV6-5 and TRBJ2-7; TRBD1 aligns across 8 bases. The length of the CDR3 is 14 residues. CDR1 and CDR2 (germline): MNHEY, SVGAGI. V lost 6 bases and J lost 0; bases outside the gene matches: 4. The CDR3, as DNA: TGTGCCAGCAGGACGGACAGGGCCTCCTACGAGCAGTACTTC. Amino acids: CASRTDRASYEQYF.

The chain joins TRBV5-1 to TRBJ2-7; possible D gene TRBD1, 6 bases. V lost 0 bases and J 0 bases, leaving 13 bases between the germline ends. CDR3 length: 16 amino acids. Germline V gene sequence: CDR1 SGHRS, CDR2 YFSETQ. The CDR3 nucleotides read TGCGCCAGCAGCTTGGCGACAGGCGCAAGCTCCTACGAGCAGTACTTC. Translation: CASSLATGASSYEQYF.

The chain carries TRBV5-1 and TRBJ1-2; TRBD1 aligns across 9 bases. The germline CDR1 and CDR2 sequences are SGHRS and YFSETQ. V was pared by 3 bases and J by 8 bases, with 14 bases of the junction left unmatched. CDR3 length equals 16 residues. The CDR3: CASSWTAGTGSVGYTF. In DNA form, the CDR3 reads TGCGCCAGCAGCTGGACCGCCGGGACAGGGTCGGTCGGCTACACCTTC.

This chain joins TRBV11-1 and TRBJ2-5; the match to TRBD2 covers 7 bases. V shed 5 bases and J 5 bases; nucleotides not matched to a gene: 11. The CDR3 runs 15 residues. The germline V gene encodes CDR1 SGHAT and CDR2 FQDESV (reference sequence). The CDR3 here is CASSVEGGKLETQYF. CDR3 bases: TGTGCCAGCAGCGTAGAGGGAGGGAAGTTGGAGACCCAGTACTTC.

The rearrangement uses TRBV29-1 and TRBJ1-1; 7 bases fit TRBD1. With 2 bases clipped from V and 3 bases from J, the junction kept 3 bases outside the gene matches. The germline V gene has CDR1 SQVTM and CDR2 ANQGSEA. The CDR3 is made up of 13 amino acids. The CDR3 loop is CSVERQGDTEAFF. Written as DNA, the CDR3 is TGCAGCGTTGAACGGCAGGGGGACACTGAAGCTTTCTTT.

The chain has TRBV29-1 and TRBJ2-3; D gene ambiguous. The germline V gene encodes CDR1 SQVTM and CDR2 ANQGSEA. CDR3 length equals 12 residues. The V and J ends lost 6 bases and 6 bases respectively, with 13 bases between them. CDR3 protein: CSVPSWADTQYF. CDR3 bases: TGCAGCGTCCCGTCGTGGGCTGATACGCAGTATTTT.

The rearrangement links TRBV7-9 to TRBJ2-5; 8 bases agree with TRBD1. Trimming at V came to 0 bases and at J to 6 bases, leaving 6 bases not matched to a gene. Germline V CDR1 and CDR2: SEHNR, FQNEAQ (reference sequence). This CDR3 comprises 15 residues. The CDR3 DNA reads TGTGCCAGCAGCTTAGCGGGCAGGGGGCCGCAGACCCAGTACTTC. This sequence encodes CASSLAGRGPQTQYF. Full variable domain (remainder filled in from reference TRBV7-9 and TRBJ2-5): DTGVSQNPRHKITKRGQNVTFRCDPISEHNRLYWYRQTLGQGPEFLTYFQNEAQLEKSRLLSDRFSAERPKGSFSTLEIQRTEQGDSAMYLCASSLAGRGPQTQYFGPGTRLLVL.

CDR3 sequence: CASSQSTGASYEQYF. Here the CDR3 DNA reads TGTGCCAGCAGCCAATCGACAGGGGCCTCCTACGAGCAGTACTTC. The chain joins TRBV7-9 to TRBJ2-7, with TRBD1 identical over 8 bases. With 5 bases clipped from V and 0 bases from J, the junction kept 6 bases outside the gene matches. This CDR3 is built from 15 residues. Germline CDR1 SEHNR, CDR2 FQNEAQ (reference sequence).

The CDR3 DNA sequence: TGTGCCAGCTCACCCAGGGGGCAGACCTACAATGAGCAGTTCTTC. This codes for CASSPRGQTYNEQFF. The chain employs TRBV18 and TRBJ2-1; TRBD1 agrees at 8 bases. V lost 3 bases, J lost 2 bases, and 3 bases stayed unmatched. The CDR3 runs to 15 residues. CDR1 is KGHSH, CDR2 LQKENI, per germline.

The count of this clone is one. The genes are TRBV29-1 and TRBJ2-3; TRBD2 agrees at 9 bases. V shed 6 bases and J 0 bases; nucleotides not matched to a gene: 7. The CDR3 runs to 15 residues. Germline V lookup: CDR1 SQVTM, CDR2 ANQGSEA. The CDR3 spells CSVETSGVSTDTQYF. CDR3 DNA: TGCAGCGTGGAGACTAGCGGAGTGAGCACAGATACGCAGTATTTT.

This sequence joins TRBV2 and TRBJ1-5; 8 bases align to TRBD1. J lost 6 bases, V lost 1 base, and 5 bases had no gene match. Germline V gives CDR1 SNHLY, CDR2 FYNNEI. The CDR3 runs to 15 residues. CDR3 amino acids: CASSEEGTGGQPQHF. In DNA, the CDR3 is TGTGCCAGCAGTGAAGAGGGGACAGGAGGTCAGCCCCAGCATTTT.

The chain uses TRBV7-9 and TRBJ1-1, with D perhaps matching TRBD1 (5 bases). The CDR3 is 14 residues long. V was cut by 1 base and J by 8 bases, with 14 bases left in between. Looked up from germline, CDR1 is SEHNR and CDR2 is FQNEAQ (reference sequence). The CDR3 sequence is CASSLVGDSKEAFF. The CDR3 DNA sequence: TGTGCCAGCAGCTTAGTTGGTGACAGTAAGGAAGCTTTCTTT.

CDR3 sequence: CASSPGQVYGYTF. The DNA of the CDR3 is TGTGCCAGCAGCCCCGGACAAGTCTATGGCTACACCTTC. The chain employs TRBV7-9 and TRBJ1-2; D might be TRBD1 (5 bases). V was cut by 5 bases and J by 4 bases, with 11 bases left in between. The CDR3 is 13 amino acids. Germline loops: CDR1 SEHNR, CDR2 FQNEAQ (reference sequence). Looking up the rest from reference TRBV7-9 and TRBJ1-2 gives the full variable domain: DTGVSQNPRHKITKRGQNVTFRCDPISEHNRLYWYRQTLGQGPEFLTYFQNEAQLEKSRLLSDRFSAERPKGSFSTLEIQRTEQGDSAMYLCASSPGQVYGYTFGSGTRLTVV.

The chain links TRBV5-1 to TRBJ2-1, with 7 positions matching TRBD2. Germline-derived CDR1 and CDR2 are SGHRS and YFSETQ. The CDR3 length is 14 residues. V lost 5 bases to trimming and J lost 9 bases; unmatched junction nucleotides: 11. The CDR3, as DNA: TGCGCCAGCAGACCCGGGACTACCCTCGGTGAGCAGTTCTTC. Its protein product is CASRPGTTLGEQFF. Based on the CDR3 plus reference TRBV5-1 and TRBJ2-1, the full variable domain is KAGVTQTPRYLIKTRGQQVTLSCSPISGHRSVSWYQQTPGQGLQFLFEYFSETQRNKGNFPGRFSGRQFSNSRSEMNVSTLELGDSALYLCASRPGTTLGEQFFGPGTRLTVL.

This chain's CDR3 is CSVVGDRTTGELFF. CDR3 bases: TGCAGCGTTGTAGGGGACAGAACCACCGGGGAGCTGTTTTTT. The chain is built from TRBV29-1 and TRBJ2-2; 7 nucleotides align to TRBD1. This CDR3 is 14 amino acids long. Germline CDR1 is SQVTM and CDR2 is ANQGSEA. V lost 4 bases to trimming and J lost 4 bases; unmatched junction nucleotides: 6.

The chain links TRBV7-8 to TRBJ2-7, with D possibly matching TRBD2 (6 bases). CDR1 and CDR2 from the germline V gene are SGHVS and FQNEAQ. Between the trimmed V and J ends, which lost 3 bases and 4 bases, there was a span of 16 bases. The CDR3 is made up of 15 amino acids. The CDR3 loop reads CASSLGGGIGYEQYF. In DNA, the CDR3 is TGTGCCAGCAGCTTGGGAGGTGGGATTGGGTACGAGCAGTACTTC.

This sequence joins TRBV2 and TRBJ1-1; D is unclear. The CDR3 sequence is 16 residues long. Germline loops: CDR1 SNHLY, CDR2 FYNNEI. With 2 bases removed from V and 4 bases from J, the gap between germline ends came to 17 bases. CDR3 bases: TGTGCCAGCAGTGAACGGCAGGTGCCTCGGGGCACTGAAGCTTTCTTT. This sequence encodes CASSERQVPRGTEAFF.